This T cell receptor beta chain was profiled in a study of cytomegalovirus exposure and HLA in healthy donors. Findings and caveats of the study: What was likely a sequencing artifact was a cluster of highly shared sequence variants. Indistinguishability led to the exclusion of some V segments, TRBV6-2 and TRBV6-3 included.

J lost 5 bases, V lost 4 bases, and 2 bases had no gene match. The CDR3 is made up of 14 amino acids. Germline loops: CDR1 MNHNY, CDR2 SVGAGI (reference sequence). Primers: 60 Vbeta forward and 13 Jbeta reverse. The assay was immunoSEQ multiplex PCR, and TCRdb's table has in-frame clones only and misses some. Of about 130,000 clones in the sample, about two thirds are singletons; the top ten hold over 4%. Concerning this clone itself: Its antigen is unidentified.

The sequence was obtained from a man aged 45 to 65 in good health and CMV-seropositive. The specimen was PBMCs. The genes are TRBV6-6 and TRBJ2-2; TRBD2 matches at 9 bases. The CDR3 coding sequence is TGTGCCAGCAGTTTTGCGGGGGGGACCGGGGAGCTGTTTTTT. Translating it yields CASSFAGGTGELFF.